This T cell receptor (beta chain) was identified during a study of blood T cell repertoires in COVID-19. Turning to the study itself: The origin of the acute and convalescent COVID-19 samples was the United States, Italy and Spain. The cDNA or gDNA used as material had been derived from T cells, B-cell-depleted T cells, or PBMCs.

TCRdb keeps only in-frame clones here, not all; method: immunoSEQ multiplex PCR. Altogether 31,000 or so clones are present, roughly nine tenths being singletons, with the ten largest covering about 24%. The CDR3 extends over 13 amino acids. CDR1 is SEHNR and CDR2 is FQNEAQ in the germline V gene (reference sequence). The ends were cut back, 5 bases at V and 3 bases at J, with 11 bases in the middle. Sequencing was carried out using peripheral blood. This TCR derives from a human donor with active COVID-19. The donor label of this sample is uncertain. The V gene is TRBV7-9, the J gene TRBJ2-7, with D maybe TRBD2 (6 bases). CDR3 DNA sequence: TGTGCCAGCAGCCCGGAGGGCGACTACGAGCAGTACTTC. Translated, it gives CASSPEGDYEQYF.